This T cell receptor beta chain is from a study of CD8+ T cells in alopecia areata (dated 2018 in TCRdb). For the study in its entirety: The study used high-throughput TCRbeta sequencing to examine T cell clonal expansion in alopecia areata, in both the C3H/HeJ mouse model and human patients. Scalp clonality was compared among normal scalp (n=4), patchy alopecia areata scalp (n=8), and alopecia totalis/universalis scalp (n=8). In humans, TCRbeta sequencing was performed on scalp tissue and on sorted CD4+ and CD8+ peripheral blood T cells from healthy controls and from patients with patchy or totalis/universalis alopecia areata. RNA was obtained with the PAXgene miRNA kit for fixed scalp, the miRNeasy kit for PBMCs, and the RNeasy kit for mouse skin. TCRbeta CDR3 regions were amplified by immunoSEQ multiplex PCR with 35 Vbeta forward and 13 Jbeta reverse primers.

Overall results and qualifications from the work: Compared with mice, TCR sequences shared between patients were less clear, possibly partly because of HLA diversity across the patient population. Lesional scalp, especially in alopecia totalis/universalis, showed higher clonality and more expanded CD8+ clones than normal scalp, suggesting antigenic drive. Scalp TCR repertoire analysis is complicated because resident alphabeta T cells in normal human skin are also sequenced, whereas mouse skin is dominated by gammadelta T cells.

As regards this clone: Its cognate antigen has yet to be identified. No clone much larger than this one lies a single base away; base qualities are absent.

Library preparation was by the immunoSEQ multiplex PCR assay. RNA was extracted from all samples and reverse transcribed into cDNA, which served as template for TCR sequencing. SuperScript III was used to make first-strand cDNA, primed with a 2:1 mix of oligo-dT and random hexamers. A synthetic immune receptor repertoire was used to assess amplification bias, and residual bias was removed computationally. Turning to the authors' computational methods: Raw reads were preprocessed for error removal, and CDR3 was defined according to IMGT conventions as running from the conserved cysteine to phenylalanine. Clonality was computed as 1 minus the Shannon entropy, with the entropy normalized by log2 of the number of productive unique TCRs. Scalp TCRbeta sequences were cross-referenced with sorted blood CD4 and CD8 repertoires so that the CD4 or CD8 identity of scalp clones could be inferred. What TCRdb holds here is the immuneACCESS table cut down to in-frame rearrangements. Part of the clones is not present; checked against another copy, under half of the missing clones reflect an unresolved V gene, and the others are unexplained. That table is the source of V, J and clone size, and D and trimming were worked out from the DNA. Across this sample there are over 150,000 clones, with about 56% seen only once. The leading ten clones occupy 4% to 6% of the sample.

After PBMCs were isolated by density centrifugation and stained for CD3, CD4 and CD8, a FACSAria was used to sort CD4+ and CD8+ T cells. Scalp biopsies and blood samples were obtained from unaffected controls. Its CDR3 holds 14 amino acids, cysteine through phenylalanine. Only CDR3 DNA is held: 42 bases, read in frame from base 1. CDR1 SQVTM and CDR2 ANQGSEA were looked up in the germline V gene. After removal of 4 bases from V and 5 bases from J, the junction retains 9 bases not matched to a gene. Sequenced material: CD8+ T cells sorted from blood. This receptor was identified in a human donor in good health. The V and J genes are TRBV29-1 and TRBJ1-1; 8 bases in the junction line up with TRBD1. The CDR3 has the sequence CSVVTTGDKTEAFF. The nucleotide sequence reads as follows: TGCAGCGTTGTCACGACAGGGGATAAGACTGAAGCTTTCTTT.